These 8 T cell receptor beta chains originate from one sample sequenced in a study of T-cell memory formation after mild COVID-19. One entry per CDR3 protein results from TCRdb running MiXCR on the 5' RACE reads. The table records hundreds of thousands of distinct CDR3 sequences, about 15% of them present only once. Specimen: PBMCs or a T cell subset sorted from them (not recorded which). The source of these receptors is a man aged 18 to 29 who had mild COVID-19 (a few samples of this study predate the infection). Cell type and time point are not known.

This clonotype was found a few times. The rearrangement links TRBV6-6 to TRBJ2-4, with 9 bases aligning to TRBD1. V trimming: 5 bases; J trimming: 5 bases; junction bases outside the gene matches: 10. The V gene's germline CDR1 is MNHNY and CDR2 SVGAGI (reference sequence). This CDR3 has 16 amino acids. The CDR3 region has the DNA TGTGCCAGCAGTACAGGGACAGGGAAAGACGAAAACATTCAGTACTTC. Protein: CASSTGTGKDENIQYF.

This chain links TRBV6-1 with TRBJ1-4; D is perhaps TRBD1 (6 bases). CDR3 length: 12 residues. CDR1 and CDR2 (germline): MNHNS, SASEGT. The CDR3 here is CAKGGDNEKLFF. For the CDR3, the DNA is TGTGCAAAGGGGGGTGATAATGAAAAACTGTTTTTT.

This clonotype occurred a few times. The chain's CDR3 is CASSLGGGVLQETQYF. CDR3 in DNA: TGTGCCAGCAGCCTGGGAGGGGGGGTGCTTCAAGAGACCCAGTACTTC. This chain uses TRBV5-4 with TRBJ2-5, with D tentatively TRBD2 (7 bases). Trimming cost V 4 bases and J 2 bases, with 18 bases left between them. The CDR3 has 16 amino acids. Germline CDR1 is SGHNT and CDR2 is YYREEE (reference sequence).

V usage is TRBV4-1 and J usage is TRBJ2-3; 8 positions match TRBD1. J was trimmed by 2 bases and V by 0 bases; bases with no gene match: 4. Germline CDR1 and CDR2: MGHRA and YSYEKL. The CDR3 runs to 16 residues. This chain's CDR3 is CASSQDQGAVTDTQYF. In DNA, the CDR3 is TGCGCCAGCAGCCAAGATCAGGGGGCAGTCACAGATACGCAGTATTTT.

V gene TRBV7-2 combines with J gene TRBJ1-4, with D tentatively TRBD1 (6 bases). The CDR3 runs 14 residues. V dropped 4 bases and J dropped 3 bases, with 9 bases sitting between them. Germline CDR1 SGHTA, CDR2 FQGNSA. The CDR3 protein is CASSSSGANEKLFF. The CDR3 region has the DNA TGTGCCAGCAGCTCCTCAGGGGCTAATGAAAAACTGTTTTTT.

The chain is built from TRBV7-9 and TRBJ1-4; D is ambiguous. This CDR3 has 15 residues. V was cut by 1 base and J by 3 bases, with 9 bases left in between. Germline assignment: CDR1 SEHNR and CDR2 FQNEAQ (reference sequence). In DNA, the CDR3 is TGTGCCAGCAGCTTAGAAGGGCTTGCTAATGAAAAACTGTTTTTT. Translated: CASSLEGLANEKLFF.

Ten or more counts support this clonotype. The chain carries TRBV15 and TRBJ2-2; D remains ambiguous. Germline lookup yields CDR1 LNHNV and CDR2 YYDKDF (reference sequence). Trimming removed 0 bases from V and 4 bases from J, with 9 bases in between. The CDR3 length is 15 residues. This CDR3 is CATSREATFTGELFF. The CDR3 DNA reads TGTGCCACCAGCAGAGAGGCCACCTTCACCGGGGAGCTGTTTTTT.

The chain has TRBV10-2 and TRBJ2-7; D is uncertain. Deletions cut 2 bases from V and 2 bases from J, with 7 bases between. The CDR3 consists of 13 residues. Germline lookup yields CDR1 WSHSY and CDR2 SAAADI. The CDR3, as DNA: TGCGCCAGCAGTGAGCACAAGGCCTACGAGCAGTACTTC. Protein sequence: CASSEHKAYEQYF.